One sample yielded the 27 T cell receptor beta chains listed below, sequenced in a study of T cell changes during pregnancy in multiple sclerosis. TCRdb's table, derived via immunoSEQ multiplex PCR, lists solely in-frame clones and lacks some. Of roughly 70,000 clones in the sample, about nine tenths were seen once. The sequenced sample was peripheral blood, obtained in the third trimester of pregnancy. These receptors were obtained from a female donor with multiple sclerosis, enrolled in a pregnancy study.

J is TRBJ1-2 and V is TRBV6-5; 8 bases line up with TRBD1. The CDR3 length is 14 residues. Germline lookup yields CDR1 MNHEY and CDR2 SVGAGI. The V and J ends lost 4 bases and 4 bases, in that order; junction bases with no gene match: 5. In DNA form, the CDR3 reads TGTGCCAGCAGTTTCGACAGGGGAGGCTATGGCTACACCTTC. As protein: CASSFDRGGYGYTF.

The gene calls are TRBV6-1 and TRBJ1-2, with D possibly matching TRBD1 (5 bases). Germline V gives CDR1 MNHNS, CDR2 SASEGT. The V end was cut by 6 bases, the J end by 5 bases, with 16 bases between. This CDR3 has 14 amino acids. For the CDR3, the DNA is TGTGCCAGCAGGATCACGGACAAGCTTTATGGCTACACCTTC. Translation gives CASRITDKLYGYTF.

V and J are TRBV7-9 and TRBJ1-1; tentative D call: TRBD1 (6 bases). The CDR3 spans 15 residues. Germline V CDR1 and CDR2: SEHNR, FQNEAQ (reference sequence). V gave up 1 base and J gave up 0 bases, with 9 bases separating them. Written as DNA, the CDR3 is TGTGCCAGCAGCTTAGGGGCAGGGGTGAACACTGAAGCTTTCTTT. This encodes CASSLGAGVNTEAFF. The full variable domain, in which reference TRBV7-9 and TRBJ1-1 provide the parts outside the CDR3, is DTGVSQNPRHKITKRGQNVTFRCDPISEHNRLYWYRQTLGQGPEFLTYFQNEAQLEKSRLLSDRFSAERPKGSFSTLEIQRTEQGDSAMYLCASSLGAGVNTEAFFGQGTRLTVV.

V is TRBV6-6 and J is TRBJ2-1, with a tentative D call TRBD2 (7 bases). V was cut by 6 bases and J by 6 bases, with 21 bases left in between. This CDR3 region has 16 residues. Germline loops: CDR1 MNHNY, CDR2 SVGAGI (reference sequence). CDR3 in amino acids: CASSWGGGGALNEQFF. The CDR3 DNA follows: TGTGCCAGCAGCTGGGGAGGAGGGGGGGCCCTCAATGAGCAGTTCTTC.

The chain couples TRBV9 to TRBJ1-2; TRBD1 matches 9 bases. The CDR3 runs to 14 residues. With V trimmed by 6 bases and J by 7 bases, 10 bases remained unmatched. CDR1 is SGDLS, CDR2 YYNGEE, per germline. CDR3 DNA sequence: TGTGCCAGCACAGTACAGGGGGCTTATGGTGGCTACACCTTC. It codes for CASTVQGAYGGYTF.

The chain recombines TRBV6-1 with TRBJ2-3; D remains unclear. V was trimmed by 7 bases and J by 0 bases, leaving 8 bases between them. Germline CDR1 reads MNHNS; CDR2 reads SASEGT. The CDR3 spans 13 residues. CDR3 sequence: CASTRLSTDTQYF. DNA for the CDR3: TGTGCCAGCACTCGACTGAGCACAGATACGCAGTATTTT.

The chain recombines TRBV2 with TRBJ1-1, with 7 bases lining up with TRBD1. J gave up 4 bases and V 8 bases, and 13 bases lay outside the gene matches. CDR3 length: 15 residues. CDR1 and CDR2 from the germline V gene are SNHLY and FYNNEI. The CDR3 here is CASVRSQGGGTEAFF. The CDR3, as DNA: TGTGCCAGCGTACGGTCCCAAGGGGGCGGCACTGAAGCTTTCTTT.

The V and J genes are TRBV5-1 and TRBJ1-1; D ambiguous. Trimming shortened V by 0 bases and J by 0 bases, and 3 bases separated the two germline ends. This CDR3 comprises 13 residues. CDR1 and CDR2 (germline): SGHRS, YFSETQ. CDR3 loop: CASSLDMNTEAFF. The CDR3 DNA sequence: TGCGCCAGCAGCTTGGACATGAACACTGAAGCTTTCTTT. The entire variable domain, with the rest obtained from reference TRBV5-1 and TRBJ1-1, is as follows: KAGVTQTPRYLIKTRGQQVTLSCSPISGHRSVSWYQQTPGQGLQFLFEYFSETQRNKGNFPGRFSGRQFSNSRSEMNVSTLELGDSALYLCASSLDMNTEAFFGQGTRLTVV.

The chain joins TRBV27 to TRBJ1-1, with 9 bases that match TRBD1. From germline, CDR1 is MNHEY and CDR2 SMNVEV (reference sequence). CDR3 length equals 18 residues. With V trimmed by 6 bases and J by 7 bases, 21 bases remained unmatched. The CDR3 DNA sequence: TGTGCCAGCAGCTCGAGAGAATTTAGGACAGGGGCCGGCGTTGAAGCTTTCTTT. Its protein product is CASSSREFRTGAGVEAFF.

This clone came up a few times. The chain links TRBV7-9 to TRBJ1-3, with a possible D match to TRBD1 (6 bases). Per the germline V gene, CDR1 is SEHNR and CDR2 is FQNEAQ (reference sequence). This CDR3 comprises 17 residues. V was clipped by 5 bases and J by 1 base, with 18 bases between them. The DNA for the CDR3 is TGTGCCAGCAGCAGCGCCTACAGGGTAGTTTCTGGAAACACCATATATTTT. It codes for CASSSAYRVVSGNTIYF.

The chain combines TRBV6-6 with TRBJ1-1; 8 bases match TRBD1. Germline lookup yields CDR1 MNHNY and CDR2 SVGAGI (reference sequence). V trimming: 2 bases; J trimming: 11 bases; junction bases outside the gene matches: 10. This CDR3 contains 14 residues. CDR3 DNA: TGTGCCAGCAGTTACCACCCAGGACAGGGAGAGGCTTTCTTT. It specifies CASSYHPGQGEAFF.

The rearrangement uses TRBV11-2 and TRBJ2-3; TRBD2 matches 14 bases. The CDR3 runs to 19 residues. Germline V gene lookup returns CDR1 SGHAT and CDR2 FQNNGV. With 6 bases clipped from V and 3 bases from J, the junction kept 14 bases outside the gene matches. The CDR3 nucleotides are TGTGCCAGCAGACGAAGCGGGACTAGCGGGAGAAGGAAAACAGATACGCAGTATTTT. Amino acids: CASRRSGTSGRRKTDTQYF.

The chain combines TRBV30 with TRBJ2-5, with TRBD2 as a possible D gene (5 bases). This CDR3 spans 11 amino acids. V was clipped by 4 bases and J by 7 bases, with 10 bases between them. Germline CDR1 and CDR2: GTSNPN and SVGIG (reference sequence). CDR3 sequence (DNA): TGTGCCTGGATGGACTTCGGGACCCAGTACTTC. Translating it yields CAWMDFGTQYF.

The chain joins TRBV7-7 to TRBJ2-7; 10 bases agree with TRBD2. There are 15 residues in the CDR3. J lost 5 bases, V lost 10 bases, and 14 bases had no gene match. Germline CDR1 SSHAT, CDR2 FNYEAQ (reference sequence). The CDR3 region has the DNA TGTGCCATCTCAGCCCAGCTAGCGGGAGTTAACGAGCAGTACTTC. It encodes CAISAQLAGVNEQYF.

The chain is built from TRBV18 and TRBJ2-7; perhaps TRBD2 as D (6 bases). CDR1 KGHSH and CDR2 LQKENI come from the germline V gene. This CDR3 spans 15 amino acids. Deletions cut 6 bases from V and 0 bases from J, with 15 bases between. The DNA for the CDR3 is TGTGCCAGCTCTCGTCGCGGGGAGAGCTCCTACGAGCAGTACTTC. Its protein is CASSRRGESSYEQYF.

The V gene is TRBV30, the J gene TRBJ1-6, with 7 positions matching TRBD1. Per the germline V gene, CDR1 is GTSNPN and CDR2 is SVGIG (reference sequence). The CDR3 is made up of 14 amino acids. Unmatched junction bases numbered 2, after V lost 0 bases and J lost 6 bases. The CDR3 protein is CAWSVGQSNSPLHF. The CDR3 DNA sequence: TGTGCCTGGAGTGTGGGACAGTCTAATTCACCCCTCCACTTT.

J is TRBJ1-2 and V is TRBV7-6; TRBD1 is a possible D gene (6 bases). Trimming removed 4 bases at V and 1 base at J, with 13 bases between. Germline V gene lookup returns CDR1 SGHVS and CDR2 FNYEAQ. CDR3 length: 15 residues. The CDR3 loop reads CASSSENRVNYGYTF. In DNA, the CDR3 is TGTGCCAGCAGCTCAGAAAACAGGGTTAACTATGGCTACACCTTC. Full variable domain (remainder filled in from reference TRBV7-6 and TRBJ1-2): GAGVSQSPRYKVTKRGQDVALRCDPISGHVSLYWYRQALGQGPEFLTYFNYEAQQDKSGLPNDRFSAERPEGSISTLTIQRTEQRDSAMYRCASSSENRVNYGYTFGSGTRLTVV.

CDR3 protein: CAISEWTGGRGYTF. In DNA form, the CDR3 reads TGTGCCATCAGTGAATGGACAGGGGGTCGGGGCTACACCTTC. V usage is TRBV10-3 and J usage is TRBJ1-2, with TRBD1 matching 10 bases. Germline CDR1 and CDR2: ENHRY and SYGVKD. The CDR3 extends over 14 amino acids. The trim removed 3 bases at V and 8 bases at J, leaving 6 bases unmatched.

The chain employs TRBV19 and TRBJ2-7; TRBD2 aligns across 7 bases. Germline V gives CDR1 LNHDA, CDR2 SQIVND (reference sequence). Losses at the gene ends were 3 bases for V and 3 bases for J; bases not matched to a gene: 5. This CDR3 has 14 residues. DNA for the CDR3: TGTGCCAGTAGTATGGGAGGGTCCGGCTACGAGCAGTACTTC. Encoded protein: CASSMGGSGYEQYF.

In regard to this clone: The junction departs from germline at one end; a sequencing error may be responsible. The rearrangement uses TRBV5-1 and TRBJ2-7; D may be TRBD1 (6 bases). The CDR3 extends over 14 amino acids. From germline, CDR1 is SGHRS and CDR2 YFSETQ. The CDR3 coding sequence is TGCGCCAGCAGCCCCTGGACAGCAGCCTACGAGCAGTGCTTC. It yields the protein CASSPWTAAYEQCF.

In this sample, this clone turned up a few times. The V and J genes are TRBV28 and TRBJ1-1, with a tentative D call TRBD1 (5 bases). This CDR3 contains 13 residues. CDR1 and CDR2 from the germline V gene are MDHEN and SYDVKM. The V and J ends lost 1 base and 11 bases respectively, with 14 bases between them. CDR3 sequence reads: CASSLFMTAAAFF. DNA for the CDR3: TGTGCCAGCAGTTTATTCATGACAGCCGCGGCTTTCTTT.

The genes are TRBV2 and TRBJ2-7; 9 bases map to TRBD1. The CDR3 contains 14 residues. Unmatched junction bases numbered 6, after V lost 8 bases and J lost 1 base. Germline V lookup: CDR1 SNHLY, CDR2 FYNNEI. The DNA for the CDR3 is TGTGCCAGCCGAAACGACAGGGGGTCCTACGAGCAGTACTTC. It is translated as CASRNDRGSYEQYF.

The chain carries TRBV7-9 and TRBJ1-5, with 9 bases fitting TRBD1. There are 15 residues in the CDR3. Germline V gene lookup returns CDR1 SEHNR and CDR2 FQNEAQ (reference sequence). J was trimmed by 2 bases and V by 7 bases; bases with no gene match: 6. CDR3 DNA sequence: TGTGCCAGCACTCCACAGGGGGCCGGCAATCAGCCCCAGCATTTT. As protein: CASTPQGAGNQPQHF.

V is TRBV30 and J is TRBJ1-1; 8 nucleotides align to TRBD1. CDR3 size: 14 residues. Germline lookup yields CDR1 GTSNPN and CDR2 SVGIG (reference sequence). The V and J ends lost 4 bases and 3 bases, in that order; junction bases with no gene match: 7. The CDR3 loop reads CAWKPDRGDTEAFF. The CDR3 DNA reads as TGTGCCTGGAAACCCGACAGGGGTGACACTGAAGCTTTCTTT.

The CDR3 DNA reads as TGTGCCAGCAGCTCAACAGACAGAAGCACAGATACGCAGTATTTT. Its translation is CASSSTDRSTDTQYF. The chain joins TRBV9 to TRBJ2-3; the D gene is possibly TRBD1 (5 bases). This CDR3 spans 15 amino acids. V was shortened by 4 bases and J by 0 bases, with 12 bases between the two germline ends. Germline-derived CDR1 and CDR2 are SGDLS and YYNGEE.

CDR3 in DNA: TGTGCTCGGAGGGACAGGGAAGGGTTAACGAATCAGCCCCAGCATTTT. Translation gives CARRDREGLTNQPQHF. This sequence joins TRBV12-5 and TRBJ1-5; 9 bases agree with TRBD1. V trimming: 11 bases; J trimming: 4 bases; junction bases outside the gene matches: 15. The CDR3 consists of 16 residues. Germline CDR1 and CDR2: LGHNT and FRNRAP. Filled out from reference TRBV12-5 and TRBJ1-5, the complete variable domain reads DARVTQTPRHKVTEMGQEVTMRCQPILGHNTVFWYRQTMMQGLELLAYFRNRAPLDDSGMPKDRFSAEMPDATLATLKIQPSEPRDSAVYFCARRDREGLTNQPQHFGDGTRLSIL.

The chain has TRBV7-2 and TRBJ1-5; 8 bases align to TRBD1. V lost 5 bases, J lost 1 base, and 7 bases stayed unmatched. The CDR3 runs 16 residues. Per the germline V gene, CDR1 is SGHTA and CDR2 is FQGNSA. CDR3 protein: CASSPTGERSNQPQHF. The CDR3 coding sequence is TGTGCCAGCAGCCCGACAGGGGAAAGGAGCAATCAGCCCCAGCATTTT.